This TCR beta chain was identified during a study of blood T cells in healthy people across ages. Points on this clonotype: Its target is not known.

The germline V and J ends were trimmed by 4 bases and 5 bases, with 18 bases remaining between them. The germline gives CDR1 MGHRA, CDR2 YSYEKL. There are 16 residues in the CDR3. Primed by a sample-barcoded 5' primer and a J-beta primer mix, a second PCR proceeded for about 6 to 12 cycles. Sequencing of every sample gave 2.5 million or more CDR3-containing paired-end reads. TCRdb fed the 5' RACE reads into MiXCR, producing one record per CDR3 protein. The sample carries approximately 850,000 distinct CDR3 sequences, over 45% recorded once. Broader study findings: Diversity figures derived from one million T cells were judged to underestimate the true value. Samples with more naive T cells showed higher observed beta diversity.

What was sequenced was blood. The rearrangement joins TRBV4-1 to TRBJ2-1; D remains ambiguous. This clonotype was sampled from a man under 40 in good health. CDR3 nucleotide sequence: TGCGCCAGCAGCCGAGTATCGGCTTGGGGAAACAATGAGCAGTTCTTC. Amino acid sequence: CASSRVSAWGNNEQFF.